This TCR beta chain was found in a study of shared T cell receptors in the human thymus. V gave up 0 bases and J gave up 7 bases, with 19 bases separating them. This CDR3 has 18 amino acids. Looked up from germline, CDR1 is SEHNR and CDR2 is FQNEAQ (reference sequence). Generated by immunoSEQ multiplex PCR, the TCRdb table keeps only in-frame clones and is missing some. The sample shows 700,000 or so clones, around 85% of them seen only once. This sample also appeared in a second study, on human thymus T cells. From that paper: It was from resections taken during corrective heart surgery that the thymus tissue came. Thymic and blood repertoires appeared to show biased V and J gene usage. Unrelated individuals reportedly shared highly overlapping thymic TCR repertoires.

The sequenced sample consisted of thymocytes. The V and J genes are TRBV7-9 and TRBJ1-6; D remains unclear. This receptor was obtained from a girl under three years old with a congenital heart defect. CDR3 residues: CASSLAVTGEGVNSPLHF. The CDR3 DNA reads TGTGCCAGCAGCTTAGCGGTTACCGGGGAGGGTGTAAATTCACCCCTCCACTTT.